The 5 T cell receptor beta chains below all came from one sample that was sequenced in a study of a mutant IDH1 vaccine in newly diagnosed glioma. These receptors have no identified antigens. Generated by immunoSEQ multiplex PCR, the TCRdb table keeps only in-frame clones and is missing some. The sample contains about 65,000 clones, approximately 81% of which appear only once. The time point here: week 23, last vaccination. A 20-mer mutant IDH1 peptide at 300 ug was injected subcutaneously with topical imiquimod. The sequencing here drew on PBMCs, taken from a glioma patient whose treatment included an IDH1 peptide vaccine. The receptors originated from a man aged 30 to 45 with glioma.

The gene calls are TRBV7-8 and TRBJ1-1; D gene uncertain. Between the trimmed V and J ends, which lost 7 bases and 6 bases, there was a span of 9 bases. Germline V gives CDR1 SGHVS, CDR2 FQNEAQ. The CDR3 contains 11 residues. The CDR3 region has the DNA TGTGCCAGCACGTCGTTCGCTGAAGCTTTCTTT. Its protein is CASTSFAEAFF.

The chain combines TRBV27 with TRBJ1-2, with a tentative D call TRBD1 (5 bases). Germline CDR1 reads MNHEY; CDR2 reads SMNVEV (reference sequence). The ends were cut back, 3 bases at V and 5 bases at J, with 13 bases in the middle. This CDR3 comprises 14 residues. CDR3 nucleotides: TGTGCCAGCAGTTTCACGGGGGGACGATATGGCTACACCTTC. Translating gives CASSFTGGRYGYTF.

Of note for this clone: At one end the junction does not follow the germline gene, possibly because of a read error. This same CDR3 is encoded by further DNA sequences in the sample. This CDR3 reads CASSLYGEPEAFF. DNA of the CDR3: TGCGCCAGCAGCCTATACGGGGAACCTGAAGCTTTCTTT. V usage is TRBV14 and J usage is TRBJ1-1; D is uncertain. CDR3 length: 13 amino acids. Looked up from germline, CDR1 is SGHDN and CDR2 is FVKESK. Full variable domain (outside the CDR3, taken from reference TRBV14 and TRBJ1-1): EAGVTQFPSHSVIEKGQTVTLRCDPISGHDNLYWYRRVMGKEIKFLLHFVKESKQDESGMPNNRFLAERTGGTYSTLKVQPAELEDSGVYFCASSLYGEPEAFFGQGTRLTVV.

Points on this clone: One junction end does not reproduce the germline sequence, and a read error may be involved. The rearrangement uses TRBV5-5 and TRBJ2-7; the D call may be TRBD1 or TRBD2 (6 bases each). In germline, CDR1 is SGHKS, CDR2 YYEKEE (reference sequence). CDR3 size: 14 residues. CDR3 nucleotides: TGCGCCAGCAGCTCCTGGGTGGGGGGCGACGAGCAGTACTTC. Amino acid sequence: CASSSWVGGDEQYF.

The gene calls are TRBV5-1 and TRBJ1-2; D call uncertain. V lost 3 bases, J lost 5 bases, and 14 bases lay in between. Germline V CDR1 and CDR2: SGHRS, YFSETQ. This CDR3 comprises 14 residues. The CDR3 nucleotides are TGCGCCAGCAGCTGGGAAGCAGGAAAATATGGCTACACCTTC. Its translation is CASSWEAGKYGYTF. Drawing the rest from reference TRBV5-1 and TRBJ1-2, the complete variable domain is KAGVTQTPRYLIKTRGQQVTLSCSPISGHRSVSWYQQTPGQGLQFLFEYFSETQRNKGNFPGRFSGRQFSNSRSEMNVSTLELGDSALYLCASSWEAGKYGYTFGSGTRLTVV.